The 26 T cell receptor beta chains below were found in one sample sequenced in a study of blood T cell repertoires in COVID-19. TCRdb's table, derived via immunoSEQ multiplex PCR, lists solely in-frame clones and lacks some. The sample yields around 140,000 clones, 75% to 85% seen once. The specimen sequenced was peripheral blood. These receptors originate from a man in his sixties with active or convalescent COVID-19.

V gene TRBV11-3 combines with J gene TRBJ2-1; 11 bases align to TRBD2. V lost 5 bases and J lost 2; bases outside the gene matches: 11. Germline assignment: CDR1 SGHNT and CDR2 YENEEA. CDR3 length: 18 residues. CDR3 nucleotide sequence: TGTGCCAGCAGCCCACGGGTGGTAGCGGGAGGGCCCTACAATGAGCAGTTCTTC. Its protein is CASSPRVVAGGPYNEQFF.

This clone was counted a few times. This chain uses TRBV9 with TRBJ1-1; D is ambiguous. CDR1 and CDR2 (germline): SGDLS, YYNGEE. Trimming pared 1 base from V and 1 base from J, leaving 17 bases between. The CDR3 contains 17 residues. CDR3 sequence: CASSVPGRVERNTEAFF. CDR3 bases: TGTGCCAGCAGCGTACCCGGCCGGGTAGAGAGGAACACTGAAGCTTTCTTT.

The chain uses TRBV7-2 and TRBJ2-3, with a weak D call TRBD2 (5 bases). V lost 9 bases to trimming and J lost 0 bases, with 16 bases between them. The germline V gene has CDR1 SGHTA and CDR2 FQGNSA. The CDR3 spans 15 residues. CDR3 in DNA: TGTGCCAGTAAGAAGGACTCAACTAGCACAGATACGCAGTATTTT. This codes for CASKKDSTSTDTQYF.

The chain joins TRBV7-8 to TRBJ1-2; perhaps TRBD1 as D (5 bases). The CDR3 length is 13 residues. Germline-derived CDR1 and CDR2 are SGHVS and FQNEAQ. Trimming took 3 bases from V and 2 from J, leaving 7 bases between them. The CDR3: CASSLTVNYGYTF. The CDR3 DNA reads TGTGCCAGCAGCTTGACAGTGAACTATGGCTACACCTTC.

V is TRBV5-1 and J is TRBJ1-1; D unresolved. V lost 6 bases, J lost 0 bases, and 9 bases lay in between. The CDR3 extends over 13 amino acids. Germline V gene sequence: CDR1 SGHRS, CDR2 YFSETQ. The DNA for the CDR3 is TGCGCCAGCAACCGGGAGCTGAACACTGAAGCTTTCTTT. Encoded protein: CASNRELNTEAFF.

V gene TRBV30 combines with J gene TRBJ1-4; D unresolved. There are 15 residues in the CDR3. Looked up from germline, CDR1 is GTSNPN and CDR2 is SVGIG (reference sequence). Between the trimmed V and J ends, which lost 0 bases and 0 bases, there was a span of 8 bases. CDR3 residues: CAWSVPGATNEKLFF. The CDR3 DNA reads TGTGCCTGGAGTGTACCCGGGGCAACTAATGAAAAACTGTTTTTT.

This clone showed up just once. V is TRBV24-1 and J is TRBJ1-5, with D perhaps TRBD1 (6 bases). The CDR3 sequence is 16 residues long. Germline V CDR1 and CDR2: KGHDR, SFDVKD. V was shortened by 2 bases and J by 5 bases, with 15 bases between the two germline ends. The CDR3, as DNA: TGTGCCACCAGTGATTCAGGGGCAGCACCGGATCAGCCCCAGCATTTT. This sequence encodes CATSDSGAAPDQPQHF.

The gene calls are TRBV6-2 or TRBV6-3 and TRBJ2-5; 8 nucleotides line up with TRBD2. V lost 2 bases, J lost 0 bases, and 8 bases stayed unmatched. The germline V gene has CDR1 MNHEY and CDR2 SVGEGT. This CDR3 is 17 amino acids long. CDR3 sequence (DNA): TGTGCCAGCAGTTACGTCTGGGGACTAGAAAACCAAGAGACCCAGTACTTC. It yields the protein CASSYVWGLENQETQYF.

This clone was found a few times. The J gene is TRBJ1-3, the V gene TRBV6-5; D gene unclear. Looked up from germline, CDR1 is MNHEY and CDR2 is SVGAGI. V lost 2 bases to trimming and J lost 0 bases, with 8 bases between them. The CDR3 has 15 amino acids. In DNA, the CDR3 is TGTGCCAGCAGTTACAAGAGAACCTCTGGAAACACCATATATTTT. It is translated as CASSYKRTSGNTIYF.

The rearrangement joins TRBV4-1 to TRBJ2-5; 7 bases line up with TRBD2. After removal of 0 bases from V and 5 bases from J, the junction contained 3 bases not matched to a gene. Germline-derived CDR1 and CDR2 are MGHRA and YSYEKL. CDR3 length: 14 amino acids. The CDR3 spells CASSQEGEGETQYF. Written as DNA, the CDR3 is TGCGCCAGCAGCCAAGAAGGGGAGGGGGAGACCCAGTACTTC.

This chain links TRBV29-1 with TRBJ2-7; D perhaps matches TRBD2 (6 bases). Germline lookup yields CDR1 SQVTM and CDR2 ANQGSEA. The CDR3 covers 11 residues. Trimming pared 7 bases from V and 7 bases from J, leaving 14 bases between. For the CDR3, the DNA is TGCAGCGCTGGGACTTCGAGGGAGCAGTACGTC. Protein: CSAGTSREQYV.

The genes are TRBV11-2 and TRBJ1-3; no definite D call. The CDR3 is 15 residues long. The germline V gene has CDR1 SGHAT and CDR2 FQNNGV. V was cut by 1 base and J by 4 bases, with 11 bases left in between. CDR3 residues: CASSLVSGLGNTIYF. In DNA form, the CDR3 reads TGTGCCAGCAGCTTAGTCTCAGGCTTGGGAAACACCATATATTTT. Using reference TRBV11-2 and TRBJ1-3 for the parts outside the CDR3, the full variable domain is EAGVAQSPRYKIIEKRQSVAFWCNPISGHATLYWYQQILGQGPKLLIQFQNNGVVDDSQLPKDRFSAERLKGVDSTLKIQPAKLEDSAVYLCASSLVSGLGNTIYFGEGSWLTVV.

Remarks on this clone: At one of its ends the junction is not consistent with the germline gene, which may arise from a read error. The V and J genes are TRBV6-5 and TRBJ1-1; no clear D. The CDR3 is made up of 12 amino acids. From germline, CDR1 is MNHEY and CDR2 SVGAGI. CDR3 DNA: TGTGCCAGCAGCCCCGGGAACACTGAAGCCTTCTTT. Protein: CASSPGNTEAFF.

This clone is a singleton in its sample. The genes are TRBV7-8 and TRBJ1-5, with 8 bases that match TRBD1. This CDR3 region has 17 residues. With V trimmed by 1 base and J by 0 bases, 5 bases remained unmatched. Germline CDR1 and CDR2: SGHVS and FQNEAQ. CDR3 bases: TGTGCCAGCAGCTTAGGGACAGGGCAAATTAGCAATCAGCCCCAGCATTTT. As protein: CASSLGTGQISNQPQHF.

The rearrangement uses TRBV27 and TRBJ1-1, with 8 bases identical to TRBD1. Germline CDR1 and CDR2: MNHEY and SMNVEV (reference sequence). The V and J ends lost 6 bases and 1 base, in that order; junction bases with no gene match: 4. The CDR3 has 14 residues. In nucleotides, the CDR3 is TGTGCCAGCAGCCTTACAGGGGGGAACACTGAAGCTTTCTTT. Protein: CASSLTGGNTEAFF.

This chain connects TRBV5-1 to TRBJ2-7; TRBD1 matches at 10 bases. Trimming at V came to 2 bases and at J to 4 bases, leaving 6 bases not matched to a gene. Germline V gene sequence: CDR1 SGHRS, CDR2 YFSETQ. The CDR3 covers 15 residues. CDR3 DNA sequence: TGCGCCAGCAGCTTAACGGGACAGGGGATATACGAGCAGTACTTC. This sequence encodes CASSLTGQGIYEQYF.

This clone was seen only a few times. The J gene is TRBJ2-7, the V gene TRBV11-2, with TRBD2 matching 10 bases. V shed 1 base and J 4 bases; nucleotides not matched to a gene: 1. The CDR3 has 14 residues. Germline loops: CDR1 SGHAT, CDR2 FQNNGV. CDR3 nucleotides: TGTGCCAGCAGCTTAGGGACTAGCGGATACGAGCAGTACTTC. The encoded protein is CASSLGTSGYEQYF.

This chain uses TRBV19 with TRBJ2-3; 10 bases align to TRBD2. The CDR3 is 17 residues long. Germline CDR1 is LNHDA and CDR2 is SQIVND (reference sequence). J was trimmed by 5 bases and V by 3 bases; bases with no gene match: 11. CDR3 sequence: CASSISGLATLQDTQYF. DNA of the CDR3: TGTGCCAGTAGTATCTCGGGACTAGCGACGCTACAAGATACGCAGTATTTT.

The V call is TRBV16, the J call TRBJ1-5; 7 bases line up with TRBD1. Germline assignment: CDR1 KGHSY and CDR2 FQNENV. This CDR3 is 16 amino acids long. The trim removed 1 base at V and 9 bases at J, leaving 12 bases unmatched. The CDR3 DNA reads as TGTGCCAGCAGCCAATTATCAGGGACAGCGAGGGGGCCCCAGCATTTT. Translation: CASSQLSGTARGPQHF. The full variable domain, completed using reference TRBV16 and TRBJ1-5, is GEEVAQTPKHLVRGEGQKAKLYCAPIKGHSYVFWYQQVLKNEFKFLISFQNENVFDETGMPKERFSAKCLPNSPCSLEIQATKLEDSAVYFCASSQLSGTARGPQHFGDGTRLSIL.

In DNA, the CDR3 is TGTGCCTGGAGCCCGGGACTAGCGGGAACTGAGCAGTTCTTC. It specifies CAWSPGLAGTEQFF. The V gene is TRBV30, the J gene TRBJ2-1; TRBD2 agrees at 13 bases. The CDR3 totals 14 residues. CDR1 and CDR2 (germline): GTSNPN, SVGIG (reference sequence). J lost 9 bases, V lost 3 bases, and 5 bases had no gene match.

The chain combines TRBV24-1 with TRBJ2-5, with 8 bases that match TRBD1. Germline loops: CDR1 KGHDR, CDR2 SFDVKD. The CDR3 spans 15 residues. V was clipped by 4 bases and J by 5 bases; unmatched bases: 8. The CDR3 is CATSDRSRGLETQYF. Here the CDR3 DNA reads TGTGCCACCAGTGACCGATCCAGGGGGCTGGAGACCCAGTACTTC.

The genes are TRBV9 and TRBJ2-5, with unresolved D. Per the germline V gene, CDR1 is SGDLS and CDR2 is YYNGEE. V gave up 2 bases and J gave up 4 bases, with 9 bases separating them. This CDR3 has 13 amino acids. CDR3 sequence reads: CASSVGFSETQYF. The CDR3 region has the DNA TGTGCCAGCAGCGTGGGCTTTTCAGAGACCCAGTACTTC.

The chain links TRBV30 to TRBJ2-2; D is uncertain. This CDR3 region has 14 residues. CDR1 and CDR2 (germline): GTSNPN, SVGIG (reference sequence). V lost 2 bases and J 5 bases, leaving 12 bases between the germline ends. Written as DNA, the CDR3 is TGTGCCTGGAGTATTGGAGTCGGAACCGGGGAGCTGTTTTTT. It yields the protein CAWSIGVGTGELFF. The full variable domain, completed using reference TRBV30 and TRBJ2-2, is SQTIHQWPATLVQPVGSPLSLECTVEGTSNPNLYWYRQAAGRGLQLLFYSVGIGQISSEVPQNLSASRPQDRQFILSSKKLLLSDSGFYLCAWSIGVGTGELFFGEGSRLTVL.

This sequence joins TRBV27 and TRBJ2-7, with 9 bases fitting TRBD1. Germline-derived CDR1 and CDR2 are MNHEY and SMNVEV (reference sequence). Trimming removed 3 bases from V and 4 bases from J; junction bases left unmatched: 10. This CDR3 is built from 16 residues. The CDR3 loop is CASSFQTGTGPYEQYF. The CDR3, as DNA: TGTGCCAGCAGTTTCCAGACCGGGACAGGGCCATACGAGCAGTACTTC.

This chain links TRBV2 with TRBJ1-6; D call uncertain. The V end was cut by 4 bases, the J end by 9 bases, with 7 bases between. In germline, CDR1 is SNHLY, CDR2 FYNNEI. This CDR3 has 12 amino acids. The CDR3 spells CASSGRASPLHF. The CDR3 DNA follows: TGTGCCAGCAGTGGGCGGGCTTCACCCCTCCACTTT.

This clone showed up just once. The J gene is TRBJ1-2, the V gene TRBV9, with D unclear. This CDR3 spans 13 amino acids. Germline CDR1 and CDR2: SGDLS and YYNGEE. Trimming removed 3 bases from V and 5 bases from J, with 11 bases in between. The CDR3 sequence is CASSADGLYGYTF. The CDR3, as DNA: TGTGCCAGCAGCGCGGACGGACTGTATGGCTACACCTTC.